The clone carrying this TCR beta chain was picked up many times. These data belong to a study of regulatory T cells in long-lasting Graves disease. Time point: persistent/refractory GD, antithyroid drugs over 5 years with positive TRAb. From PBMCs, RNA was extracted and then used to make the TCR library. The V segment lost 3 bases and the J segment 2 bases; nucleotides outside the gene matches: 12. This CDR3 is 17 amino acids long. Construction of the TCR beta libraries employed iRepertoire HTBI primers in conjunction with Arm-PCR of CDR3 regions. One entry per CDR3 protein, called by TCRdb with MiXCR from the multiplex PCR reads. The sample consists of about 470,000 distinct CDR3 sequences, 20% to 25% of them appearing once.

The V and J genes are TRBV12-3 or TRBV12-4 and TRBJ2-5; the match to TRBD2 covers 7 bases. The receptor was isolated from a female donor with Graves disease. The sample in question was peripheral blood mononuclear cells (PBMCs), obtained when the disease was refractory, from a patient treated with antithyroid drugs. The CDR3 nucleotides read TGTGCCAGCAGTTTTATCCTCCGGGAGGCACCTCAAGAGACCCAGTACTTC. Translation gives CASSFILREAPQETQYF.